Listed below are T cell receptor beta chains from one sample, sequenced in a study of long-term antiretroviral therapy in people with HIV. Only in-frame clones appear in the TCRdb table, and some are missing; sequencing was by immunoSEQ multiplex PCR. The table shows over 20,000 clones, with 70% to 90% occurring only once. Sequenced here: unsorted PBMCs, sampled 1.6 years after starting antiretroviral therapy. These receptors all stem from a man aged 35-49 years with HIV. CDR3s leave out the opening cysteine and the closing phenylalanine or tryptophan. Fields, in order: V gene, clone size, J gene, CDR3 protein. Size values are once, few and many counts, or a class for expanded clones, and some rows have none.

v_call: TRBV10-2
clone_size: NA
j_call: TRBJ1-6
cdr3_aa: ASSEYNSPLH

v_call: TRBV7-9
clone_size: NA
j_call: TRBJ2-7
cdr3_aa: ASSPRQSYEQY

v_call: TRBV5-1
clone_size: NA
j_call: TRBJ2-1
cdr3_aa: ASSWTSGEQF

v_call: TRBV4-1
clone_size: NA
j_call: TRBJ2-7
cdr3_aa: ASSQEQGRYEQY

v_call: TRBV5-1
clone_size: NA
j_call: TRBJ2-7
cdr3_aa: ASSFGTPGGEQY

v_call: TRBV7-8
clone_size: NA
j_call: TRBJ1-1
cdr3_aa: ASSQGGGTEAF

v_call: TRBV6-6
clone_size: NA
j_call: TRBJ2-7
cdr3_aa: ASSQAGVGEQY

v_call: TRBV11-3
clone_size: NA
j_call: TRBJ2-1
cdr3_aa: ASSLDRAGLAGVHEQF

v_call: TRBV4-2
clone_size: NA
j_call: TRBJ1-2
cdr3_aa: ASSQDLGTGVFNYGYT

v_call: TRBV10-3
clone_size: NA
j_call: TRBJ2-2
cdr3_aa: AISNDRVGRPNTGELF

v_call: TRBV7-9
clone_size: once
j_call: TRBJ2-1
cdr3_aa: ASSVTQGYSYNEQF

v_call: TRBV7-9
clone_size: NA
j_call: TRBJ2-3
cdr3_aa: ASTPGLAGLDTQY

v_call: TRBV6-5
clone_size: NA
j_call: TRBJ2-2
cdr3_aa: ASSYSVVGSGELF

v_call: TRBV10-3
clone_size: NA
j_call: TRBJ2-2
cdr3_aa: AISRSDGANTGELF

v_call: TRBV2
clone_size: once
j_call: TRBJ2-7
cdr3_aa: ASNFAGNSYEQY

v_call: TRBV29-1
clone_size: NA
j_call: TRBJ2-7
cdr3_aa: SVDTGRGYEQY

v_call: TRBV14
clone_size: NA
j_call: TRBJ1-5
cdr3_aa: ASSVNPQAPQH

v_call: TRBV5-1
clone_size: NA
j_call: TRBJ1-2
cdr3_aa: ASSLGQGPGSYGYT

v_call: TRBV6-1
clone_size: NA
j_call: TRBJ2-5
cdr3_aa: ASSGDRDVRETQY

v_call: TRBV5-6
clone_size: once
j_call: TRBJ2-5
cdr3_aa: ASSPGTAFTQETQY

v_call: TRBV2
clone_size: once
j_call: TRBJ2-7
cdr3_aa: ASSAYPRNEQY

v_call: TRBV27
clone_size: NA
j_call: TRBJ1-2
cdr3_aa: ASSSSPGQGFYGYT

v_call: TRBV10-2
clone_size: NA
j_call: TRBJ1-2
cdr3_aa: ASSESGTGGANYGYT

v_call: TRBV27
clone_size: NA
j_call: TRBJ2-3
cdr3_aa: ASSADRGTDTQY

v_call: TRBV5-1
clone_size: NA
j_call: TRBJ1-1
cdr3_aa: ASSLEYDSWGSF

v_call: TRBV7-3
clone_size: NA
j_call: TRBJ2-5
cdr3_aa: ARGTSVETQY